This entry lists 30 T cell receptor beta chains sequenced from one sample in a study of tumor-infiltrating lymphocytes in primary liver carcinoma. With roughly 0.5 ug total RNA as template and a constant-region primer, TCR beta cDNA was made. Slightly modified ARM-PCR with three nested multiplex PCR rounds yielded TCR beta libraries. Each of the first two PCR rounds ran approximately 9 cycles with TRBV1-TRBV30 forward and C-beta reverse primers. TCRdb itself ran the multiplex PCR reads through MiXCR, one entry per CDR3 protein. The sample has 190,000 or so distinct CDR3 sequences, 65% seen once. It was unsorted whole blood that yielded blood RNA, and germline DNA was also extracted. Sequenced material: peripheral blood. These receptors originate from a woman in her fifties or sixties with primary liver carcinoma and hepatitis B virus infection.

At least ten counts were recorded for this clonotype. The V call is TRBV11-3, the J call TRBJ2-5; D not resolved. The V end lost 4 bases, the J end lost 5 bases, and 11 bases lay between the germline ends. Germline CDR1 reads SGHNT; CDR2 reads YENEEA. CDR3 length equals 13 residues. The CDR3 bases are TGTGCCAGCAGCTCAGCCAGTCGGGAGACCCAGTACTTC. Translating gives CASSSASRETQYF.

Concerning this clonotype: A read error is possible here, since a much larger clone lies one base away. V gene TRBV30 combines with J gene TRBJ1-1; D unclear. The CDR3 sequence is 13 residues long. Per germline, CDR1 GTSNPN and CDR2 SVGIG (reference sequence). The CDR3 DNA sequence: TGTACCTGGAGTCGATTGGACCGCGGCGAAGCTTTCTTT. It codes for CTWSRLDRGEAFF.

This clonotype has at least ten counts. The chain couples TRBV10-2 to TRBJ1-4; D gene unclear. This CDR3 has 13 residues. V was pared by 6 bases and J by 8 bases, with 13 bases between. Germline V lookup: CDR1 WSHSY, CDR2 SAAADI. CDR3 in DNA: TGCGCCAGCAGAGCCGAACGGCGGGAAAAACTGTTTTTT. Its translation: CASRAERREKLFF.

The rearrangement joins TRBV7-8 to TRBJ1-4, with D perhaps TRBD1 (5 bases). The CDR3 contains 17 residues. CDR1 SGHVS and CDR2 FQNEAQ come from the germline V gene. V was trimmed by 8 bases and J by 8 bases, leaving 27 bases between them. CDR3 region: CASGSGIGDLRAEKLFF. In DNA form, the CDR3 reads TGTGCCAGCGGCTCCGGGATAGGGGATCTGAGGGCCGAAAAACTGTTTTTT.

This clonotype showed up just a few times. Germline is not matched at one junction end, which may reflect a read error. CDR3 region: CAGRGLNTEAFF. CDR3 nucleotide sequence: TGCGCAGGGCGGGGGCTGAACACTGAAGCTTTCTTT. The chain recombines TRBV6-6 with TRBJ1-1, with a possible D match to TRBD1 (6 bases). CDR1 is MNHNY, CDR2 SVGAGI, per germline (reference sequence). The CDR3 runs to 12 residues.

The CDR3 DNA is TGTGCTAGCGGCTTACCTGGGATGGCAGATACGCAGTATTTT. It encodes CASGLPGMADTQYF. The chain is built from TRBV7-9 and TRBJ2-3, with D possibly matching TRBD2 (6 bases). The CDR3 runs to 14 residues. CDR1 is SEHNR, CDR2 FQNEAQ, per germline (reference sequence).

The gene calls are TRBV11-1 and TRBJ2-7; tentatively, D is TRBD1 or TRBD2 (5 bases each). From germline, CDR1 is SGHAT and CDR2 FQDESV (reference sequence). The germline V and J ends were trimmed by 7 bases and 2 bases, with 18 bases remaining between them. This CDR3 is built from 15 residues. CDR3 region: CASTWDETRTYEQYF. The CDR3 DNA is TGTGCCAGCACCTGGGACGAGACGAGGACCTACGAGCAGTACTTC.

This clonotype was seen at least ten times. The chain is built from TRBV28 and TRBJ1-2; D is uncertain. Trimming stripped 6 bases from V and 8 bases from J, with 16 bases between. The CDR3 is 13 residues long. Per the germline V gene, CDR1 is MDHEN and CDR2 is SYDVKM. The CDR3 nucleotides read TGTGCCAGCAGCCCCCGGACCACGCGGGGCTACACCTTC. This codes for CASSPRTTRGYTF.

About this clonotype: A much larger clone is a single base away; this may be a read error. This chain connects TRBV28 to TRBJ2-1; D is undetermined. Trimming took off 5 bases at V and 14 bases at J, with 13 bases between the two ends. The CDR3 covers 11 residues. Germline V lookup: CDR1 MDHEN, CDR2 SYDVKM. For the CDR3, the DNA is TGTGCCAGCAGTCTCAGATCTGGGGAGTTCTTC. The encoded protein is CASSLRSGEFF.

Ten or more counts support this clonotype. The chain employs TRBV5-4 and TRBJ2-5; D is unclear. Germline V CDR1 and CDR2: SGHNT, YYREEE (reference sequence). Between the trimmed V and J ends, which lost 9 bases and 0 bases, there was a span of 15 bases. CDR3 length equals 14 residues. In DNA, the CDR3 is TGTGCCACCAACATTCTGGGAAACCAAGAGACCCAGTACTTC. Protein: CATNILGNQETQYF.

A remark on this clonotype: A read error may account for a junction end that differs from germline. The chain combines TRBV14 with TRBJ2-2, with 7 bases that match TRBD1. Germline V gene lookup returns CDR1 SGHDN and CDR2 FVKESK. The CDR3 consists of 15 residues. As DNA, the CDR3 is TGTGCCAGCAGCCTGCAGACAGGGTCACCCGGGGAGCTGTCTTTT. It encodes CASSLQTGSPGELSF.

Comment on this clonotype: This may arise from a read error, as a much more abundant clone is one base away. Likely a read error: the CDR3 ends without its conserved phenylalanine or tryptophan. V and J are TRBV6-1 and TRBJ1-2, with no clear D. V was pared by 1 base and J by 5 bases, with 14 bases between. Per germline, CDR1 MNHNS and CDR2 SASEGT. The CDR3 sequence is 15 residues long. The CDR3 sequence is CASSEGSWGTYGYTS. The CDR3 DNA sequence: TGTGCCAGCAGTGAAGGCTCCTGGGGAACGTATGGCTACACCTCC.

This clonotype was counted ten times or more. V and J are TRBV12-3 or TRBV12-4 and TRBJ2-3; 8 bases are a match to TRBD1. J gave up 2 bases and V 6 bases, and 13 bases lay outside the gene matches. The CDR3 has 17 amino acids. For the CDR3, the DNA is TGTGCCAGCAGCCCCGGACAGGGATGGAGGTCCACAGATACGCAGTATTTT. As protein: CASSPGQGWRSTDTQYF.

This clonotype was picked up many times. The chain joins TRBV29-1 to TRBJ1-2; 8 bases fit TRBD1. Trimming at V came to 1 base and at J to 4 bases, leaving 2 bases not matched to a gene. In germline, CDR1 is SQVTM, CDR2 ANQGSEA. This CDR3 contains 13 residues. CDR3 residues: CSVEGQGFYGYTF. Written as DNA, the CDR3 is TGCAGCGTTGAAGGACAGGGGTTCTATGGCTACACCTTC.

This sequence joins TRBV19 and TRBJ2-2; TRBD1 aligns across 8 bases. The length of the CDR3 is 16 residues. CDR1 is LNHDA, CDR2 SQIVND, per germline (reference sequence). The V gene end was trimmed by 7 bases and the J gene end by 5 bases; junction bases not matched to a gene: 12. CDR3 loop: CASMGPAQGATGELFF. The CDR3 DNA sequence: TGTGCCAGTATGGGGCCGGCGCAGGGGGCGACCGGGGAGCTGTTTTTT.

In the case of this clonotype: At one of its ends the junction is not consistent with the germline gene, which may arise from a read error. This chain joins TRBV28 and TRBJ1-2; D call uncertain. Germline values: CDR1 MDHEN, CDR2 SYDVKM. The CDR3 is 13 amino acids. The CDR3 nucleotides are TGTGCCAGCAGTGATAAGAACCTGGGCGGCTACGCCTTC. This translates into CASSDKNLGGYAF.

This clonotype has at least ten counts. The V and J genes are TRBV11-3 and TRBJ1-6; 7 bases agree with TRBD1. V was pared by 6 bases and J by 6 bases, with 5 bases of the junction left unmatched. Germline V CDR1 and CDR2: SGHNT, YENEEA. The CDR3 runs to 14 residues. CDR3 DNA: TGTGCCAGCAGGTTGAACAGGGGTAATTCACCCCTCCACTTT. Translation gives CASRLNRGNSPLHF.

J is TRBJ2-7 and V is TRBV5-6; weak D call: TRBD1 (6 bases). The CDR3 sequence is 13 residues long. The V gene's germline CDR1 is SGHDT and CDR2 YYEEEE. V was trimmed by 4 bases and J by 7 bases, leaving 15 bases between them. The CDR3 sequence is CASSRTVLDEQYF. CDR3 in DNA: TGTGCCAGCAGCCGGACAGTTTTGGATGAGCAGTACTTC.

This chain links TRBV12-3 or TRBV12-4 with TRBJ2-3; TRBD2 agrees at 7 bases. J lost 3 bases, V lost 3 bases, and 9 bases had no gene match. The CDR3 sequence is 16 residues long. The CDR3 DNA reads TGTGCCAGCAGTTTTCTGTCGGGAGCGGGGACAGATACGCAGTATTTT. The encoded protein is CASSFLSGAGTDTQYF.

In the case of this clonotype: Germline and junction disagree at one end, which may indicate a read error. This sequence joins TRBV7-9 and TRBJ1-4, with a weak D call TRBD1 (6 bases). The germline V gene has CDR1 SEHNR and CDR2 FQNEAQ (reference sequence). The CDR3 totals 14 residues. The CDR3 loop is CISSLEGGLEKLSF. The CDR3, as DNA: TGTATCAGCAGCTTAGAGGGGGGTCTTGAAAAACTGTCTTTT.

This clonotype was counted a single time. Germline and junction disagree at one end, which may indicate a read error. This sequence joins TRBV11-2 and TRBJ1-5; tentatively, D is TRBD1 (5 bases). The CDR3 has 15 residues. Germline CDR1 and CDR2: SGHAT and FQNNGV. CDR3 amino acids: CASSLRGVRSQPQQF. The CDR3 coding sequence is TGTGCCAGCAGCTTAAGGGGAGTTCGCAGTCAGCCCCAGCAGTTT.

This clonotype was observed at least ten times. V is TRBV6-1 and J is TRBJ2-4; D is unclear. V was clipped by 4 bases and J by 2 bases, with 15 bases between them. The CDR3 has 16 residues. CDR1 MNHNS and CDR2 SASEGT come from the germline V gene. The CDR3: CASSGLGVDPKNIQYF. The CDR3 DNA sequence: TGTGCCAGCAGTGGATTGGGTGTGGATCCCAAAAACATTCAGTACTTC.

The chain couples TRBV11-2 to TRBJ1-3, with D perhaps matching TRBD1 (5 bases). Trimming pared 8 bases from V and 0 bases from J, leaving 23 bases between. The CDR3 loop spans 18 amino acids. CDR1 SGHAT and CDR2 FQNNGV come from the germline V gene. CDR3 DNA sequence: TGTGCCAGCGGCTCGCGCCTTCCGACAGATAGCTCTGGAAACACCATATATTTT. Amino acid sequence: CASGSRLPTDSSGNTIYF.

Details on this clonotype: A much larger clone lies a single base off, so this may be a read error. The rearrangement joins TRBV10-2 to TRBJ2-3, with D hard to call. The germline V gene has CDR1 WSHSY and CDR2 SAAADI. The CDR3 is 15 residues long. CDR3 sequence (DNA): TGCGCCTGCAGTGGTAGTACCTCTAACACAGATACGCAGTATTTT. Translating gives CACSGSTSNTDTQYF.

This clonotype has a count of ten or more. The genes are TRBV10-3 and TRBJ1-4; D remains ambiguous. Per the germline V gene, CDR1 is ENHRY and CDR2 is SYGVKD. The CDR3 runs 14 residues. V was clipped by 2 bases and J by 1 base, with 5 bases between them. CDR3 in amino acids: CAISERGTNEKLFF. The CDR3 DNA sequence: TGTGCCATCAGTGAGCGGGGAACTAATGAAAAACTGTTTTTT.

This clonotype was seen repeatedly, ten times or more. The V gene is TRBV11-2, the J gene TRBJ1-2; weak D call: TRBD1 (5 bases). Trimming left V 2 bases short and J 0 bases short, with 19 bases between. This CDR3 is built from 18 residues. Germline V gene data show CDR1 as SGHAT and CDR2 as FQNNGV. The CDR3 loop is CASSLSRGSAVSNYGYTF. As DNA, the CDR3 is TGTGCCAGCAGCTTAAGTCGGGGCAGCGCTGTTTCTAACTATGGCTACACCTTC. The full variable domain, with the rest looked up from reference TRBV11-2 and TRBJ1-2, is EAGVAQSPRYKIIEKRQSVAFWCNPISGHATLYWYQQILGQGPKLLIQFQNNGVVDDSQLPKDRFSAERLKGVDSTLKIQPAKLEDSAVYLCASSLSRGSAVSNYGYTFGSGTRLTVV.

Points on this clonotype: A much more abundant neighbour one base away suggests this may be a read error. V and J are TRBV14 and TRBJ2-5; D unresolved. Germline V gene data show CDR1 as SGHDN and CDR2 as FVKESK. The CDR3 has 16 residues. Here the CDR3 reads CVSSQLSSRFAETQYF. DNA of the CDR3: TGTGTCAGCAGCCAACTGAGCTCTAGGTTTGCGGAGACCCAGTACTTC.

The sample holds one count of this clonotype. One end of the junction varies from germline; a read error may be responsible. V usage is TRBV11-2 and J usage is TRBJ2-3, with D tentatively TRBD1 or TRBD2 (6 bases each). Germline loops: CDR1 SGHAT, CDR2 FQNNGV. This CDR3 is 14 amino acids long. CDR3 coding DNA: TGCGCCGCAGGGGCACGGGAGCCCGCAGATATGCAGTATTTT. This codes for CAAGAREPADMQYF.

Sample share makes this clonotype medium-sized (0.01 to 0.1%). The chain employs TRBV11-2 and TRBJ2-3; 7 nucleotides match TRBD2. CDR1 and CDR2 (germline): SGHAT, FQNNGV. The ends lost 0 bases at V and 2 bases at J; junction bases unmatched: 5. The CDR3 has 16 amino acids. The CDR3 DNA reads TGTGCCAGCAGCTTAGATGGGGCGGGAGTCACAGATACGCAGTATTTT. Protein sequence: CASSLDGAGVTDTQYF.

Turning to this clonotype: With a much larger clone just one base away, this may be a read error. This rearrangement joins TRBV6-5 to TRBJ2-7, with D perhaps given as TRBD1 or TRBD2 (5 bases each). CDR3 size: 12 residues. The V gene lost 3 bases and the J gene lost 5 bases, with 8 bases spanning the gap. Germline CDR1 is MNHEY and CDR2 is SVGAGI. The CDR3 DNA follows: TGTGCCAGCAGTTATTCGGGACACGAGCAGTACTTC. Translation gives CASSYSGHEQYF.